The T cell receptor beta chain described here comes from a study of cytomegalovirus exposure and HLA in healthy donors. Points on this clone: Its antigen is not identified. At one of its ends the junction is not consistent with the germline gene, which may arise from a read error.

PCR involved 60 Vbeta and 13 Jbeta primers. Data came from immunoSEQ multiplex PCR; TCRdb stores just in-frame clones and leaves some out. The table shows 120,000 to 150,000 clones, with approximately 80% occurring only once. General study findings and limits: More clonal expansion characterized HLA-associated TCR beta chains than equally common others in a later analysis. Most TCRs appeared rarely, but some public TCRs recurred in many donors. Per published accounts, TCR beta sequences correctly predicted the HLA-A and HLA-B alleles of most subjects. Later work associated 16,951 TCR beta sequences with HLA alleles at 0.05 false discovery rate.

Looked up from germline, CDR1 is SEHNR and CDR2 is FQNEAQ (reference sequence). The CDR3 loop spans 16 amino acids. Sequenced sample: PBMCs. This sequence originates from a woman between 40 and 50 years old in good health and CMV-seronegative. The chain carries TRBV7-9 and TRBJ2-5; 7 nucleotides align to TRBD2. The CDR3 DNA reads TGTTCCAGCAGCTTAACCCTAGCGGCGTACCAAGAGACCCAGTACTTC. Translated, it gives CSSSLTLAAYQETQYF.